This entry describes one T cell receptor (beta chain). Per the original data handling: Using reference gene primer amplification, nucleated cell counts were estimated. Only in-frame clones appear in the TCRdb table, and some are missing; sequencing was by immunoSEQ multiplex PCR. That table gives V, J and clone size, and the DNA gave D and trimming. The data hold more than 200,000 clones, with around 82% observed a single time. Trimming removed 3 bases at V and 6 bases at J, with 9 bases between. The CDR3 is made up of 13 amino acids. Germline-derived CDR1 and CDR2 are KGHSH and LQKENI. This entry comes from a study of blood T cell repertoires in COVID-19. About the study: Both acute and convalescent COVID-19 samples were obtained from the United States, Italy and Spain. T cells, B-cell-depleted T cells, or PBMCs provided the cDNA or gDNA that served as material.

V is TRBV18 and J is TRBJ1-5; D is unresolved. The specimen was peripheral blood. The clonotype comes from a woman older than 75 with active or convalescent COVID-19. CDR3 in amino acids: CASSPFYRQPQHF. For the CDR3, the DNA is TGTGCCAGCTCACCTTTTTATCGTCAGCCCCAGCATTTT.